This is a list of T cell receptor beta chains from one sample in a study of control samples from healthy donors and cancer patients. The method was immunoSEQ multiplex PCR; TCRdb's version includes in-frame clones alone and lacks a portion of them. The repertoire holds 35,000 to 45,000 clones, with approximately 90% as singletons. The sequencing input was PBMCs. These receptors all stem from a middle-aged woman with head and neck cancer. CDR3s include the opening cysteine and the closing phenylalanine or tryptophan. The D gene is left open where the match is weak. Size is omitted from some rows. Given values are once, few, many or a class for expanded clones.

V gene: TRBV4-1; D gene: TRBD2; J gene: TRBJ2-1; clone size: -; CDR3 protein: CASSQEIAGGNEQFF; CDR3 DNA: TGCGCCAGCAGCCAGGAGATAGCGGGGGGGAATGAGCAGTTCTTC
V gene: TRBV7-2; D gene: -; J gene: TRBJ2-5; clone size: -; CDR3 protein: CASSFITLSGEAETQYF; CDR3 DNA: TGTGCCAGCAGCTTCATTACCCTATCGGGAGAGGCGGAGACCCAGTACTTC
V gene: TRBV29-1; D gene: -; J gene: TRBJ1-2; clone size: -; CDR3 protein: CATGYGYTF; CDR3 DNA: TGCGCCACAGGGTATGGCTACACCTTT
V gene: TRBV29-1; D gene: -; J gene: TRBJ2-7; clone size: -; CDR3 protein: CSVPGTYEQYF; CDR3 DNA: TGCAGCGTTCCAGGGACCTACGAGCAGTACTTC
V gene: TRBV6-5; D gene: -; J gene: TRBJ2-2; clone size: -; CDR3 protein: CASRLEIGELFF; CDR3 DNA: TGTGCCAGCAGGTTAGAGATCGGGGAGCTGTTTTTT
V gene: TRBV4-2; D gene: -; J gene: TRBJ2-2; clone size: -; CDR3 protein: CASSQDWGADTGELFF; CDR3 DNA: TGTGCCAGCAGCCAAGATTGGGGGGCCGACACCGGGGAGCTGTTTTTT
V gene: TRBV4-1; D gene: TRBD2; J gene: TRBJ2-3; clone size: -; CDR3 protein: CASSQDGGSGTDTQYF; CDR3 DNA: TGCGCCAGCAGCCAAGATGGCGGGAGTGGCACAGATACGCAGTATTTT
V gene: TRBV20-1; D gene: -; J gene: TRBJ2-1; clone size: -; CDR3 protein: CSAISGLQFF; CDR3 DNA: TGCAGTGCTATTTCGGGACTGCAGTTCTTC
V gene: TRBV2; D gene: -; J gene: TRBJ1-1; clone size: -; CDR3 protein: CARKDPRRAGGAEAFF; CDR3 DNA: TGTGCCAGGAAGGACCCGAGGCGGGCCGGGGGTGCTGAAGCTTTCTTT
V gene: TRBV12-3/TRBV12-4; D gene: -; J gene: TRBJ1-5; clone size: -; CDR3 protein: CASSPGFGQPQHF; CDR3 DNA: TGTGCCAGCAGCCCAGGGTTCGGGCAGCCCCAGCATTTT
V gene: TRBV5-5; D gene: TRBD1; J gene: TRBJ1-3; clone size: -; CDR3 protein: CASSFTVGGFGNTIYF; CDR3 DNA: TGTGCCAGCAGCTTTACGGTAGGGGGCTTTGGAAACACCATATATTTT
V gene: TRBV4-1; D gene: -; J gene: TRBJ2-1; clone size: -; CDR3 protein: CASSQQPGTYNEQFF; CDR3 DNA: TGCGCCAGCAGCCAGCAGCCCGGGACTTACAATGAGCAGTTCTTC
V gene: TRBV7-9; D gene: -; J gene: TRBJ1-4; clone size: -; CDR3 protein: CASSSRETGWNEKLFF; CDR3 DNA: TGTGCCAGCAGCTCCAGGGAGACGGGGTGGAATGAAAAACTGTTTTTT
V gene: TRBV30; D gene: -; J gene: TRBJ2-2; clone size: -; CDR3 protein: CAWVMGSGELFF; CDR3 DNA: TGTGCCTGGGTCATGGGTTCCGGGGAGCTGTTTTTT
V gene: TRBV10-3; D gene: -; J gene: TRBJ2-5; clone size: -; CDR3 protein: CANRGHDQETQYF; CDR3 DNA: TGTGCCAATAGGGGCCATGACCAAGAGACCCAGTACTTC
V gene: TRBV6-1; D gene: -; J gene: TRBJ2-1; clone size: -; CDR3 protein: CASSEVGGLNYNEQFF; CDR3 DNA: TGTGCCAGCAGTGAAGTCGGGGGACTCAACTACAATGAGCAGTTCTTC
V gene: TRBV7-6; D gene: -; J gene: TRBJ2-7; clone size: -; CDR3 protein: CASSLRGEAYEQYF; CDR3 DNA: TGTGCCAGCAGCTTACGGGGTGAAGCCTACGAGCAGTACTTC
V gene: TRBV19; D gene: TRBD1; J gene: TRBJ2-1; clone size: -; CDR3 protein: CASSIDQGRGRDEQFF; CDR3 DNA: TGTGCCAGTAGTATAGATCAGGGCAGGGGGCGTGATGAGCAGTTCTTC
V gene: TRBV27; D gene: -; J gene: TRBJ2-2; clone size: -; CDR3 protein: CASTFGGTGGELFF; CDR3 DNA: TGTGCCAGCACCTTTGGCGGGACGGGCGGGGAGCTGTTTTTT
V gene: TRBV5-1; D gene: -; J gene: TRBJ1-1; clone size: -; CDR3 protein: CASSLGQGRTEAFF; CDR3 DNA: TGCGCCAGCAGCTTGGGGCAGGGGAGAACTGAAGCTTTCTTT
V gene: TRBV10-3; D gene: -; J gene: TRBJ2-3; clone size: -; CDR3 protein: CAISEVLSTDTQYF; CDR3 DNA: TGTGCCATCAGTGAGGTGTTGAGCACAGATACGCAGTATTTT
V gene: TRBV5-1; D gene: -; J gene: TRBJ1-4; clone size: few; CDR3 protein: CASSLDSTNEKLFF; CDR3 DNA: TGCGCCAGCAGCTTGGACAGTACTAATGAAAAACTGTTTTTT
V gene: TRBV7-9; D gene: -; J gene: TRBJ1-2; clone size: -; CDR3 protein: CASTAGRVDYGYTF; CDR3 DNA: TGTGCCAGCACCGCCGGGAGGGTAGACTATGGCTACACCTTC
V gene: TRBV5-1; D gene: -; J gene: TRBJ2-2; clone size: -; CDR3 protein: CASSLGLGNTGELFF; CDR3 DNA: TGCGCCAGCAGCTTGGGGTTAGGAAACACCGGGGAGCTGTTTTTT
V gene: TRBV3-1/TRBV3-2; D gene: -; J gene: TRBJ2-5; clone size: -; CDR3 protein: CASSQDDPVAQYF; CDR3 DNA: TGTGCCAGCAGCCAAGACGACCCCGTGGCCCAGTACTTC
V gene: TRBV18; D gene: TRBD1; J gene: TRBJ2-6; clone size: -; CDR3 protein: CASLDRAGANVLTF; CDR3 DNA: TGTGCCAGCCTGGACAGGGCTGGGGCCAACGTCCTGACTTTC
V gene: TRBV2; D gene: -; J gene: TRBJ1-2; clone size: -; CDR3 protein: CASKTDRNYGYTF; CDR3 DNA: TGTGCCAGCAAAACTGACAGGAACTATGGCTACACCTTC
V gene: TRBV4-1; D gene: TRBD2; J gene: TRBJ2-4; clone size: -; CDR3 protein: CASSVTSGVKNIQYF; CDR3 DNA: TGCGCCAGCAGCGTGACTAGCGGGGTTAAAAACATTCAGTACTTC
V gene: TRBV28; D gene: TRBD1; J gene: TRBJ2-1; clone size: -; CDR3 protein: CASSPLGQGAYEQFF; CDR3 DNA: TGTGCCAGCAGTCCCCTCGGGCAGGGGGCTTATGAGCAGTTCTTC
V gene: TRBV29-1; D gene: -; J gene: TRBJ2-1; clone size: -; CDR3 protein: CSVETKGSYNEQFF; CDR3 DNA: TGCAGCGTTGAAACAAAGGGCTCCTACAATGAGCAGTTCTTC
V gene: TRBV5-1; D gene: -; J gene: TRBJ1-4; clone size: -; CDR3 protein: CASSLMMGEEKLFF; CDR3 DNA: TGCGCCAGCAGCTTGATGATGGGAGAGGAAAAACTGTTTTTT
V gene: TRBV5-6; D gene: -; J gene: TRBJ2-3; clone size: -; CDR3 protein: CASSLVGLRTDTQYF; CDR3 DNA: TGTGCCAGCAGCTTGGTCGGGCTCCGCACAGATACGCAGTATTTT
V gene: TRBV7-3; D gene: -; J gene: TRBJ2-3; clone size: -; CDR3 protein: CASSLRPVSTDTQYF; CDR3 DNA: TGTGCCAGCAGCTTACGCCCAGTTAGCACAGATACGCAGTATTTT
V gene: TRBV6-5; D gene: TRBD2; J gene: TRBJ2-1; clone size: -; CDR3 protein: CASSSLKAGYNEQFF; CDR3 DNA: TGTGCCAGCAGTTCCCTTAAAGCGGGGTACAATGAGCAGTTCTTC
V gene: TRBV2; D gene: -; J gene: TRBJ1-1; clone size: -; CDR3 protein: CASSVRAREAFF; CDR3 DNA: TGTGCCAGCAGTGTTAGGGCTCGTGAAGCTTTCTTT
V gene: TRBV27; D gene: -; J gene: TRBJ2-5; clone size: -; CDR3 protein: CATSAAGQETQYF; CDR3 DNA: TGTGCCACCTCGGCGGCAGGCCAAGAGACCCAGTACTTC
V gene: TRBV12-5; D gene: -; J gene: TRBJ2-7; clone size: -; CDR3 protein: CASAFAGASYEQYF; CDR3 DNA: TGTGCTAGTGCTTTTGCGGGGGCCTCCTACGAGCAGTACTTC
V gene: TRBV5-1; D gene: TRBD2; J gene: TRBJ2-7; clone size: -; CDR3 protein: CASSLTARGVHEQYF; CDR3 DNA: TGCGCCAGCAGCTTGACCGCGCGGGGGGTCCACGAGCAGTACTTC
V gene: TRBV10-3; D gene: TRBD2; J gene: TRBJ2-1; clone size: -; CDR3 protein: CAISALAGPNEQFF; CDR3 DNA: TGTGCCATCTCGGCCCTAGCGGGGCCCAATGAGCAGTTCTTC
V gene: TRBV5-4; D gene: -; J gene: TRBJ1-2; clone size: few; CDR3 protein: CASSGAMGGSFDGYTF; CDR3 DNA: TGTGCCAGCAGCGGGGCGATGGGGGGCAGTTTCGATGGCTACACCTTC
V gene: TRBV2; D gene: TRBD1; J gene: TRBJ1-1; clone size: -; CDR3 protein: CASSMGQGASNTEAFF; CDR3 DNA: TGTGCCAGCAGTATGGGACAGGGGGCCTCGAACACTGAAGCTTTCTTT
V gene: TRBV28; D gene: -; J gene: TRBJ1-2; clone size: -; CDR3 protein: CASSLPGPSGGYTF; CDR3 DNA: TGTGCCAGCAGTCTCCCGGGACCTTCGGGGGGCTACACCTTC
V gene: TRBV2; D gene: -; J gene: TRBJ2-1; clone size: -; CDR3 protein: CASSEGRTNEQFF; CDR3 DNA: TGTGCCAGCAGTGAAGGACGGACCAATGAGCAGTTCTTC
V gene: TRBV5-1; D gene: -; J gene: TRBJ1-5; clone size: -; CDR3 protein: CASSLEGQGGQPQHF; CDR3 DNA: TGCGCCAGCAGCTTGGAGGGGCAGGGAGGTCAGCCCCAGCATTTT
V gene: TRBV19; D gene: -; J gene: TRBJ1-3; clone size: -; CDR3 protein: CASSLGQAIGNTIYF; CDR3 DNA: TGTGCCAGTAGTTTGGGCCAGGCGATCGGAAACACCATATATTTT
V gene: TRBV10-3; D gene: TRBD1; J gene: TRBJ1-2; clone size: -; CDR3 protein: CAIIGTDSNYGYTF; CDR3 DNA: TGTGCCATCATCGGGACAGATTCTAACTATGGCTACACCTTC
V gene: TRBV5-4; D gene: TRBD1; J gene: TRBJ1-2; clone size: -; CDR3 protein: CASSLRGPGGYTF; CDR3 DNA: TGTGCCAGCAGCTTGAGGGGGCCGGGGGGCTACACCTTC
V gene: TRBV6-6; D gene: -; J gene: TRBJ2-5; clone size: -; CDR3 protein: CASSYSAAGETQYF; CDR3 DNA: TGTGCCAGCAGTTACTCTGCGGCGGGAGAGACCCAGTACTTC
V gene: TRBV11-2; D gene: TRBD2; J gene: TRBJ2-5; clone size: -; CDR3 protein: CASSLVGGTSGSLETQYF; CDR3 DNA: TGTGCCAGCAGCTTAGTAGGGGGAACTAGCGGGAGTCTGGAGACCCAGTACTTC
V gene: TRBV6-5; D gene: -; J gene: TRBJ2-5; clone size: -; CDR3 protein: CASSYLGPAETQYF; CDR3 DNA: TGTGCCAGCAGTTACCTGGGCCCGGCGGAGACCCAGTACTTC
V gene: TRBV2; D gene: TRBD1; J gene: TRBJ2-7; clone size: -; CDR3 protein: CASSMGQGSHEQYF; CDR3 DNA: TGTGCCAGCAGTATGGGACAGGGATCGCACGAGCAGTACTTC
V gene: TRBV11-2; D gene: -; J gene: TRBJ1-3; clone size: -; CDR3 protein: CASSPRPGGVSGNTIYF; CDR3 DNA: TGTGCCAGCAGTCCGAGACCCGGGGGGGTCTCTGGAAACACCATATATTTT
V gene: TRBV14; D gene: -; J gene: TRBJ1-2; clone size: -; CDR3 protein: CASSQETLTNRVHGYTF; CDR3 DNA: TGTGCCAGCAGCCAAGAGACGTTAACGAACAGGGTACATGGCTACACCTTC
V gene: TRBV18; D gene: TRBD1; J gene: TRBJ2-1; clone size: -; CDR3 protein: CASSRGTGKAEQFF; CDR3 DNA: TGTGCCAGCTCACGAGGGACAGGGAAGGCTGAGCAGTTCTTC
V gene: TRBV30; D gene: TRBD1; J gene: TRBJ1-4; clone size: -; CDR3 protein: CAYNRGPNEKLFF; CDR3 DNA: TGTGCCTACAACAGGGGGCCGAATGAAAAACTGTTTTTT
V gene: TRBV2; D gene: TRBD2; J gene: TRBJ2-4; clone size: -; CDR3 protein: CASMAGGGDIQYF; CDR3 DNA: TGTGCCAGCATGGCGGGAGGAGGGGACATTCAGTACTTC
V gene: TRBV10-3; D gene: -; J gene: TRBJ2-1; clone size: -; CDR3 protein: CAISTGTPPNEQFF; CDR3 DNA: TGTGCCATCAGTACCGGGACTCCGCCCAATGAGCAGTTCTTC
V gene: TRBV28; D gene: -; J gene: TRBJ2-7; clone size: -; CDR3 protein: CASRPHRGYEQYF; CDR3 DNA: TGTGCCAGCCGTCCTCACCGGGGATACGAGCAGTACTTC
V gene: TRBV7-9; D gene: TRBD2; J gene: TRBJ2-1; clone size: -; CDR3 protein: CASKSRTSSYNEQFF; CDR3 DNA: TGTGCCAGCAAATCAAGGACTAGTTCCTACAATGAGCAGTTCTTC